Following are 32 T cell receptor beta chains from one sample sequenced in a study of cytomegalovirus exposure and HLA in healthy donors. Produced via immunoSEQ multiplex PCR; TCRdb's table is partial and in-frame only. The repertoire includes 150,000 to 200,000 clones, 86% of them detected once, and around 2.4% sits in the top ten. Sequenced sample: PBMCs. Source of these receptors: a woman between 18 and 30 years old in good health and CMV-seronegative.

The chain carries TRBV13 and TRBJ2-3; 8 nucleotides agree with TRBD2. From germline, CDR1 is PRHDT and CDR2 FYEKMQ (reference sequence). The CDR3 runs to 15 residues. V trimming: 8 bases; J trimming: 4 bases; junction bases outside the gene matches: 11. The CDR3 sequence is CASFQRTSKADTQYF. The CDR3 DNA reads TGTGCCAGCTTCCAGCGGACTAGCAAGGCAGATACGCAGTATTTT. The whole variable domain, remainder taken from reference TRBV13 and TRBJ2-3, is AAGVIQSPRHLIKEKRETATLKCYPIPRHDTVYWYQQGPGQDPQFLISFYEKMQSDKGSIPDRFSAQQFSDYHSELNMSSLELGDSALYFCASFQRTSKADTQYFGPGTRLTVL.

The J gene is TRBJ1-1, the V gene TRBV12-5, with 8 bases identical to TRBD1. Germline CDR1 reads LGHNT; CDR2 reads FRNRAP. V shed 7 bases and J 2 bases; nucleotides not matched to a gene: 6. This CDR3 is built from 14 residues. The CDR3 DNA sequence: TGTGCTAGTGACCGGGACAGGCTAAACACTGAAGCTTTCTTT. This sequence encodes CASDRDRLNTEAFF.

V usage is TRBV6-1 and J usage is TRBJ2-1; 7 nucleotides line up with TRBD1. Germline lookup yields CDR1 MNHNS and CDR2 SASEGT. V was pared by 6 bases and J by 6 bases, with 11 bases of the junction left unmatched. This CDR3 contains 15 residues. CDR3 bases: TGTGCCAGCAGCGTCGACAGGGTGCTGCCCAATGAGCAGTTCTTC. Its translation is CASSVDRVLPNEQFF.

In nucleotides, the CDR3 is TGCGCCAGCAGCCGTGGGGGGGCGGACGAAAAACTGTTTTTT. Amino acids: CASSRGGADEKLFF. The chain employs TRBV4-1 and TRBJ1-4; a possible D gene is TRBD1 (6 bases). V shed 4 bases and J shed 8 bases, with 14 bases lying between them. The CDR3 totals 14 residues. The germline CDR1 and CDR2 sequences are MGHRA and YSYEKL.

The rearrangement links TRBV7-9 to TRBJ1-1; a weak D match, TRBD1 (5 bases). V lost 4 bases, J lost 5 bases, and 14 bases lay in between. Looked up from germline, CDR1 is SEHNR and CDR2 is FQNEAQ (reference sequence). The CDR3 is 14 amino acids. In DNA, the CDR3 is TGTGCCAGCAGCTCCGCAGTGGGGGGGACTGAAGCTTTCTTT. It is translated as CASSSAVGGTEAFF.

This chain connects TRBV14 to TRBJ2-1; D is possibly TRBD2 (6 bases). The CDR3 sequence is 17 residues long. V shed 2 bases and J shed 4 bases, with 18 bases lying between them. CDR1 is SGHDN, CDR2 FVKESK, per germline. The CDR3 coding sequence is TGTGCCAGCAGCCAAAGAGGGTGGGGAGGCGGTTACAATGAGCAGTTCTTC. Translated, it gives CASSQRGWGGGYNEQFF.

This chain joins TRBV5-1 and TRBJ2-2; 8 nucleotides line up with TRBD2. The J segment lost 6 bases and the V segment lost 0 bases, leaving 4 bases of the junction unmatched. CDR1 and CDR2 from the germline V gene are SGHRS and YFSETQ. The CDR3 covers 15 residues. This CDR3 is CASSLGREGSGELFF. The CDR3 nucleotides read TGCGCCAGCAGCTTGGGTCGGGAGGGATCCGGGGAGCTGTTTTTT.

In the case of this clone: This same CDR3 is encoded by further DNA sequences in the sample. The V and J genes are TRBV5-6 and TRBJ2-3; D ambiguous. The CDR3 extends over 14 amino acids. Germline V gene lookup returns CDR1 SGHDT and CDR2 YYEEEE. The ends were cut back, 2 bases at V and 0 bases at J, with 7 bases in the middle. CDR3 residues: CASSFPRSTDTQYF. In DNA, the CDR3 is TGTGCCAGCAGCTTCCCGAGGAGCACAGATACGCAGTATTTT.

The rearrangement joins TRBV9 to TRBJ2-1, with no clear D. The CDR3 sequence is 13 residues long. The germline gives CDR1 SGDLS, CDR2 YYNGEE. V was cut by 1 base and J by 9 bases, with 11 bases left in between. The CDR3 bases are TGTGCCAGCAGCGTACAGGTCGATAGTGAGCAGTTCTTC. This gives the protein CASSVQVDSEQFF.

Comments on this clone: A junction boundary mismatches the germline segment, possibly from a read error. The gene calls are TRBV5-4 and TRBJ2-1; 7 nucleotides match TRBD1. Germline CDR1 SGHNT, CDR2 YYREEE (reference sequence). The CDR3 runs to 15 residues. The CDR3 is CASTLNRQGMNEQFF. CDR3 in DNA: TGTGCCAGCACCTTGAATAGACAGGGAATGAATGAGCAGTTCTTC.

The rearrangement links TRBV5-1 to TRBJ1-1, with 7 bases fitting TRBD1. Germline CDR1 and CDR2: SGHRS and YFSETQ. The length of the CDR3 is 16 residues. V was clipped by 3 bases and J by 0 bases; unmatched bases: 8. CDR3 nucleotide sequence: TGCGCCAGCAGCTCTGGTGCGACAGGGTTGAACACTGAAGCTTTCTTT. Amino acid sequence: CASSSGATGLNTEAFF.

CDR3 nucleotides: TGTGCCAGCAGCTTGGAGTTAAACTATGGCTACACCTTC. The encoded protein is CASSLELNYGYTF. This chain connects TRBV7-9 to TRBJ1-2; D gene uncertain. The CDR3 has 13 amino acids. Trimming cost V 3 bases and J 2 bases, with 7 bases left between them. Germline assignment: CDR1 SEHNR and CDR2 FQNEAQ (reference sequence).

This rearrangement joins TRBV7-9 to TRBJ1-6; 9 nucleotides line up with TRBD1. Germline-derived CDR1 and CDR2 are SEHNR and FQNEAQ (reference sequence). This CDR3 spans 16 amino acids. V trimming: 4 bases; J trimming: 1 base; junction bases outside the gene matches: 2. The CDR3 loop is CASSSDRGSYNSPLHF. For the CDR3, the DNA is TGTGCCAGCAGCTCGGACAGGGGATCCTATAATTCACCCCTCCACTTT. The whole variable domain, filled in from reference TRBV7-9 and TRBJ1-6, reads DTGVSQNPRHKITKRGQNVTFRCDPISEHNRLYWYRQTLGQGPEFLTYFQNEAQLEKSRLLSDRFSAERPKGSFSTLEIQRTEQGDSAMYLCASSSDRGSYNSPLHFGNGTRLTVT.

V gene TRBV11-2 combines with J gene TRBJ2-5, with D hard to call. The CDR3 totals 12 residues. The ends were cut back, 3 bases at V and 4 bases at J, with 6 bases in the middle. The germline gives CDR1 SGHAT, CDR2 FQNNGV. The CDR3 spells CASSFSRETQYF. The CDR3 DNA reads as TGTGCCAGCAGCTTTTCGAGAGAGACCCAGTACTTC.

The chain links TRBV4-1 to TRBJ1-1, with TRBD1 matching 10 bases. The CDR3 is made up of 17 amino acids. V lost 3 bases and J lost 8; bases outside the gene matches: 15. The germline V gene encodes CDR1 MGHRA and CDR2 YSYEKL. The CDR3, as DNA: TGCGCCAGCAGCCATTACCCCGGGACAGGGGCCCTCCAGGAAGCTTTCTTT. Its translation: CASSHYPGTGALQEAFF.

This rearrangement joins TRBV6-1 to TRBJ2-7, with unresolved D. Germline CDR1 and CDR2: MNHNS and SASEGT. Trimming stripped 5 bases from V and 5 bases from J, with 7 bases between. The CDR3 has 11 residues. The chain's CDR3 is CASSLSDEQYF. DNA for the CDR3: TGTGCCAGCAGTTTATCCGACGAGCAGTACTTC.

This chain links TRBV4-1 with TRBJ2-7; D is unclear. The V end was cut by 1 base, the J end by 2 bases, with 18 bases between. Germline V CDR1 and CDR2: MGHRA, YSYEKL. The CDR3 is made up of 17 amino acids. The CDR3, as DNA: TGCGCCAGCAGCCAAGTACCTCAGACACCGAGAACCTACGAGCAGTACTTC. It yields the protein CASSQVPQTPRTYEQYF.

The chain links TRBV6-5 to TRBJ1-5, with 7 bases fitting TRBD1. This CDR3 is built from 13 residues. Germline V gene data show CDR1 as MNHEY and CDR2 as SVGAGI. Trimming at V came to 6 bases and at J to 5 bases, leaving 4 bases not matched to a gene. This CDR3 reads CASSPGQYQPQHF. The DNA of the CDR3 is TGTGCCAGCAGCCCGGGACAGTATCAGCCCCAGCATTTT.

The gene calls are TRBV28 and TRBJ2-7, with D possibly matching TRBD2 (6 bases). Germline CDR1 is MDHEN and CDR2 is SYDVKM. The V end lost 4 bases, the J end lost 3 bases, and 22 bases lay between the germline ends. This CDR3 is 17 amino acids long. The CDR3 nucleotides are TGTGCCAGCAGTTCAATAGCCCCAGGCGGGAAAGGCTACGAGCAGTACTTC. Protein product: CASSSIAPGGKGYEQYF.

The genes are TRBV6-5 and TRBJ1-1; no firm D call. This CDR3 contains 14 residues. V was pared by 7 bases and J by 1 base, with 13 bases between. Germline CDR1 reads MNHEY; CDR2 reads SVGAGI. This CDR3 is CASIKRVGNTEAFF. CDR3 DNA sequence: TGTGCCAGCATCAAGCGGGTGGGGAACACTGAAGCTTTCTTT.

The chain combines TRBV7-2 with TRBJ2-3; TRBD2 aligns across 8 bases. This CDR3 has 15 residues. Germline CDR1 is SGHTA and CDR2 is FQGNSA. The junction had 2 bases not matched to a gene; V was cut back by 3 bases and J by 0 bases. DNA for the CDR3: TGTGCCAGCAGCTTCGGGGGGGCAAGCACAGATACGCAGTATTTT. Its protein product is CASSFGGASTDTQYF.

The V and J genes are TRBV6-1 and TRBJ1-5; D ambiguous. The germline CDR1 and CDR2 sequences are MNHNS and SASEGT. The CDR3 is 13 amino acids. The V end lost 8 bases, the J end lost 2 bases, and 10 bases lay between the germline ends. Written as DNA, the CDR3 is TGTGCCAGCGGTGGTTCGGGCAATCAGCCCCAGCATTTT. This encodes CASGGSGNQPQHF.

J is TRBJ2-7 and V is TRBV4-1, with D perhaps TRBD2 (6 bases). The germline CDR1 and CDR2 sequences are MGHRA and YSYEKL. This CDR3 comprises 16 residues. With 1 base removed from V and 3 bases from J, the gap between germline ends came to 16 bases. CDR3 sequence reads: CASSQGRSGEVYEQYF. As DNA, the CDR3 is TGCGCCAGCAGCCAAGGACGTTCCGGGGAGGTCTACGAGCAGTACTTC.

This clone turned up a few times. The gene calls are TRBV14 and TRBJ1-1; 9 positions agree with TRBD1. Germline V gives CDR1 SGHDN, CDR2 FVKESK. Losses at the gene ends were 4 bases for V and 2 bases for J; bases not matched to a gene: 8. This CDR3 spans 16 amino acids. Here the CDR3 DNA reads TGTGCCAGCAGCCTCCTAAACAGGGGGCACAACACTGAAGCTTTCTTT. It is translated as CASSLLNRGHNTEAFF.

The chain couples TRBV5-5 to TRBJ1-5; no reliable D call. There are 14 residues in the CDR3. V was cut by 0 bases and J by 0 bases, with 4 bases left in between. Germline V gene sequence: CDR1 SGHKS, CDR2 YYEKEE (reference sequence). DNA of the CDR3: TGTGCCAGCAGCTTGGCGGTTAGCAATCAGCCCCAGCATTTT. Protein sequence: CASSLAVSNQPQHF. The whole variable domain, remainder taken from reference TRBV5-5 and TRBJ1-5, is DAGVTQSPTHLIKTRGQQVTLRCSPISGHKSVSWYQQVLGQGPQFIFQYYEKEERGRGNFPDRFSARQFPNYSSELNVNALLLGDSALYLCASSLAVSNQPQHFGDGTRLSIL.

V gene TRBV28 combines with J gene TRBJ1-2, with 7 bases matching TRBD1. This CDR3 is built from 14 residues. CDR1 MDHEN and CDR2 SYDVKM come from the germline V gene. The ends lost 5 bases at V and 8 bases at J; junction bases unmatched: 11. CDR3 sequence: CASSGTAHMGGYTF. DNA for the CDR3: TGTGCCAGCAGTGGGACAGCGCACATGGGAGGCTACACCTTC.

The chain carries TRBV6-5 and TRBJ2-3; D is unresolved. Germline V CDR1 and CDR2: MNHEY, SVGAGI. Trimming removed 0 bases at V and 2 bases at J, with 3 bases between. This CDR3 contains 13 residues. Written as DNA, the CDR3 is TGTGCCAGCAGTTACTCGTACACAGATACGCAGTATTTT. It yields the protein CASSYSYTDTQYF.

The rearrangement joins TRBV6-5 to TRBJ1-5; 7 bases match TRBD1. Germline lookup yields CDR1 MNHEY and CDR2 SVGAGI. The CDR3 extends over 13 amino acids. The junction had 8 bases not matched to a gene; V was cut back by 6 bases and J by 9 bases. CDR3 sequence (DNA): TGTGCCAGCAGATCGACAGGGCGGGCGCCCCAGCATTTT. This codes for CASRSTGRAPQHF.

V gene TRBV9 combines with J gene TRBJ2-7; weak D call: TRBD2 (6 bases). The CDR3 spans 13 residues. V was shortened by 5 bases and J by 3 bases, with 12 bases between the two germline ends. Looked up from germline, CDR1 is SGDLS and CDR2 is YYNGEE. The CDR3 loop reads CASSFGLSYEQYF. The CDR3 DNA sequence: TGTGCCAGCAGTTTTGGACTAAGCTACGAGCAGTACTTC.

This clone was counted once. The rearrangement links TRBV27 to TRBJ2-1; possible D gene TRBD2, 5 bases. This CDR3 spans 17 amino acids. V dropped 5 bases and J dropped 10 bases, with 27 bases sitting between them. Per germline, CDR1 MNHEY and CDR2 SMNVEV (reference sequence). The CDR3 protein is CASSPEAPAVRWWEQFF. The CDR3 coding sequence is TGTGCCAGCAGTCCGGAGGCCCCGGCGGTTCGATGGTGGGAGCAGTTCTTC.

The gene calls are TRBV7-6 and TRBJ2-3, with a possible D match to TRBD2 (6 bases). CDR1 is SGHVS, CDR2 FNYEAQ, per germline. Trimming stripped 0 bases from V and 1 base from J, with 26 bases between. This CDR3 has 21 amino acids. The CDR3 DNA reads TGTGCCAGCAGCTTAGCGCCCCTAAGCGGAGGGGCTAGCACAGGCACAGATACGCAGTATTTT. Encoded protein: CASSLAPLSGGASTGTDTQYF.

The rearrangement joins TRBV7-9 to TRBJ1-1; 7 bases fit TRBD1. The CDR3 sequence is 15 residues long. V trimming: 3 bases; J trimming: 4 bases; junction bases outside the gene matches: 8. In germline, CDR1 is SEHNR, CDR2 FQNEAQ (reference sequence). CDR3 region: CASSFETGYLTEAFF. DNA of the CDR3: TGTGCCAGCAGCTTCGAGACAGGGTATCTCACTGAAGCTTTCTTT.